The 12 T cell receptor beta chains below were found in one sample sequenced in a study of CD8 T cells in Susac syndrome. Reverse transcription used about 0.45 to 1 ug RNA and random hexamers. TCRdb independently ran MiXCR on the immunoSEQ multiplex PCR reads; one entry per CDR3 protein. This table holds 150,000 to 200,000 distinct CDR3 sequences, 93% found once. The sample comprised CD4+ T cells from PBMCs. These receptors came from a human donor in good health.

The CDR3 protein is CASSLIPGSGANVLTF. The CDR3 bases are TGTGCCAGCAGCTTAATCCCGGGCTCTGGGGCCAACGTCCTGACTTTC. The rearrangement joins TRBV7-3 to TRBJ2-6; unclear D gene. The CDR3 has 16 residues. Germline loops: CDR1 SGHTA, CDR2 FQGTGA. The germline V and J ends were trimmed by 1 base and 0 bases, with 7 bases remaining between them. Drawing the rest from reference TRBV7-3 and TRBJ2-6, the complete variable domain is GAGVSQTPSNKVTEKGKYVELRCDPISGHTALYWYRQSLGQGPEFLIYFQGTGAADDSGLPNDRFFAVRPEGSVSTLKIQRTERGDSAVYLCASSLIPGSGANVLTFGAGSRLTVL.

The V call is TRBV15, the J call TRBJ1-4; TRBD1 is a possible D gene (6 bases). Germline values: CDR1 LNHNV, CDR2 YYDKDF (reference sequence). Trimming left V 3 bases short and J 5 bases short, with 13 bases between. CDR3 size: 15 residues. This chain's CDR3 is CATSRKQGHNEKLFF. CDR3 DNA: TGTGCCACCAGCAGGAAACAGGGACACAATGAAAAACTGTTTTTT.

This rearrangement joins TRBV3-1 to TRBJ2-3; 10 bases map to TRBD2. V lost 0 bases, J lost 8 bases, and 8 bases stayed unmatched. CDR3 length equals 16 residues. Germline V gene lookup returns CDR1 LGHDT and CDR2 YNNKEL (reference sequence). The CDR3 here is CASSQDPSGGAGTQYF. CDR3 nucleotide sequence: TGTGCCAGCAGCCAAGATCCGAGCGGGGGGGCTGGTACGCAGTATTTT.

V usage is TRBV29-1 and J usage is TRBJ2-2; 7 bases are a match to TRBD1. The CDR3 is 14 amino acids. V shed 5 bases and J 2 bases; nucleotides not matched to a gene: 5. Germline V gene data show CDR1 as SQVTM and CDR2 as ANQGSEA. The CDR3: CSVNRDRNTGELFF. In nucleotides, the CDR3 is TGCAGCGTTAACCGGGACAGAAACACCGGGGAGCTGTTTTTT.

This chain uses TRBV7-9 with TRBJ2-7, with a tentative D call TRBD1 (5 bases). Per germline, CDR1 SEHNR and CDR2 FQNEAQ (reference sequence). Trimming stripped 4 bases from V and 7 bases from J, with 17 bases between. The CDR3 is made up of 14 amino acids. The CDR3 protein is CASSSYRSRMEQYF. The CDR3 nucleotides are TGTGCCAGCAGCTCTTACAGGAGCCGTATGGAGCAGTACTTC.

CDR3 region: CAWSRPRTSYNEQFF. CDR3 coding DNA: TGTGCCTGGAGCCGACCAAGGACTAGCTACAATGAGCAGTTCTTC. This chain links TRBV30 with TRBJ2-1; 7 nucleotides agree with TRBD2. This CDR3 has 15 residues. CDR1 and CDR2 (germline): GTSNPN, SVGIG (reference sequence). V dropped 3 bases and J dropped 3; count of bases not matched to a gene: 8. Full variable domain (missing parts from reference TRBV30 and TRBJ2-1): SQTIHQWPATLVQPVGSPLSLECTVEGTSNPNLYWYRQAAGRGLQLLFYSVGIGQISSEVPQNLSASRPQDRQFILSSKKLLLSDSGFYLCAWSRPRTSYNEQFFGPGTRLTVL.

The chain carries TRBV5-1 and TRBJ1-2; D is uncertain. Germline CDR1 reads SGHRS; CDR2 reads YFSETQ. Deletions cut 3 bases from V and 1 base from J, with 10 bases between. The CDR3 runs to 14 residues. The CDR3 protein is CASSSDGLNYGYTF. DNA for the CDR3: TGCGCCAGCAGCTCGGACGGCCTTAACTATGGCTACACCTTC.

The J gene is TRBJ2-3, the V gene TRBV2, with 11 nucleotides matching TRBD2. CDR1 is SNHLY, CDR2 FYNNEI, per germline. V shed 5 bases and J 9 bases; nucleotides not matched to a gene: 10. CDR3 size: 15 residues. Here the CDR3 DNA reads TGTGCCAGCAGTTCCTTTAGCGGGGGGGCCGGGACGCAGTATTTT. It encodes CASSSFSGGAGTQYF.

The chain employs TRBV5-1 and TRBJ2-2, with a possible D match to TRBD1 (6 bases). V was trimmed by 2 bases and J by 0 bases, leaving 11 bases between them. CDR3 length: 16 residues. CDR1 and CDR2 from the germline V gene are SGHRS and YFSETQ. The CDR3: CASSLNSGANTGELFF. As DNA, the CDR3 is TGCGCCAGCAGCTTAAACTCAGGGGCGAACACCGGGGAGCTGTTTTTT.

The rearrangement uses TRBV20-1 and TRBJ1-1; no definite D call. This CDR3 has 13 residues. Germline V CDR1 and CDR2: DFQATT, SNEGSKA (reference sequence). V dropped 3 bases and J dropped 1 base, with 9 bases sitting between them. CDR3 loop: CSASVPRNTEAFF. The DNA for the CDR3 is TGCAGTGCTAGTGTCCCAAGGAACACTGAAGCTTTCTTT.

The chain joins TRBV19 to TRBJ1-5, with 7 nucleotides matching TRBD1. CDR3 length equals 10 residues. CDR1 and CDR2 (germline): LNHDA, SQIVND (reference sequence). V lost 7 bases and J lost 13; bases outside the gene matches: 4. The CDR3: CASMEGQQHF. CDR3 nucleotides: TGTGCCAGTATGGAGGGACAGCAGCATTTT.

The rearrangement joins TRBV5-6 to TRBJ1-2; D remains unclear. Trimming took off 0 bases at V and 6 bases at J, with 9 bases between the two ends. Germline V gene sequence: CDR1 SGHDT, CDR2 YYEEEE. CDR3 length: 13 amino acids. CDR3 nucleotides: TGTGCCAGCAGCTTGGCGGATGGGGATGGCTACACCTTC. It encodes CASSLADGDGYTF.